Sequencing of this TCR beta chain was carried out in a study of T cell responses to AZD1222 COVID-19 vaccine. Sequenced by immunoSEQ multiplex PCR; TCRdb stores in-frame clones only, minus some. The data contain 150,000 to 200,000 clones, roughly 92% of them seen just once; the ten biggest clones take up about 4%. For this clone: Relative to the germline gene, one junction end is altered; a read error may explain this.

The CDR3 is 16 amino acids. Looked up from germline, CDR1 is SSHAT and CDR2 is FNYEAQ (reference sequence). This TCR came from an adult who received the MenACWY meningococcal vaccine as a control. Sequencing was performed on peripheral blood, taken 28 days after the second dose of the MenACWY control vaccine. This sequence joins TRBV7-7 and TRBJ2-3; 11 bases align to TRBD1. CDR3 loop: CASSKGQGASTDTQYF. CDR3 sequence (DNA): TGTGCTAGCAGCAAAGGACAGGGGGCTAGCACAGATACGCAGTATTTT.